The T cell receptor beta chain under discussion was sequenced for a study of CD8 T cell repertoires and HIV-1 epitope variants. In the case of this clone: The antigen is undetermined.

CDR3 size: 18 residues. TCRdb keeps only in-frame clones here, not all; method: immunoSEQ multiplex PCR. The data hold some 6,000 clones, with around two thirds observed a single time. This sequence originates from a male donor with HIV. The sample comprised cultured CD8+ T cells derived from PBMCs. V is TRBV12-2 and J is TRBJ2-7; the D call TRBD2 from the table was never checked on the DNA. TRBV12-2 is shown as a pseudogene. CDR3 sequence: CASRLALGKTWSSYEQYF. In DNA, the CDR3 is TGTGCAAGTCGCTTAGCGCTTGGCAAAACCTGGAGCTCCTACGAGCAGTACTTC.